The clone carrying this T cell receptor (beta chain) was seen just once. Its target is not known. A sample-barcoded 5' primer and a J-beta primer mix were used in a second PCR of roughly 7 to 11 cycles. MiXCR, applied by TCRdb to the 5' RACE reads, yields one record per CDR3 protein. The table includes 2 million or so distinct CDR3 sequences, around half detected once. The data derive from a study of blood T cells in healthy people across ages. Study-level background: About one barcoded TCR beta cDNA was captured per two T cells.

The CDR3 is 14 residues long. The V gene end was trimmed by 3 bases and the J gene end by 11 bases; junction bases not matched to a gene: 13. Germline V CDR1 and CDR2: DFQATT, SNEGSKA (reference sequence). Broader study findings: Higher naive T cell percentage went strongly together with higher TCR beta diversity.

Each donor supplied ten milliliters of peripheral blood. Each sample provided at least 5 micrograms of extracted total RNA. This clonotype was obtained from a woman aged 40 to 50 in good health. This chain uses TRBV20-1 with TRBJ2-5; 9 nucleotides line up with TRBD2. Sequencing input: blood. The CDR3 DNA follows: TGCAGTGCTAGGGCCAGCGGGGGGATGAATGAGCAGTACTTC. The encoded protein is CSARASGGMNEQYF.